This T cell receptor (beta chain) was identified in a study of shared clonotypes between healthy human individuals. Tens of thousands of T cell genomes (approximately 0.2 ug DNA) went into each sorted-subset replicate. Profiled with immunoSEQ multiplex PCR; TCRdb holds only in-frame clones, not every one. The table records about 2.2 million clones, roughly 91% of them present only once. CDR1 and CDR2 (germline): LNHDA, SQIVND (reference sequence). Between the trimmed V and J ends, which lost 5 bases and 10 bases, there was a span of 11 bases. The CDR3 totals 11 residues. The naive CD8 fraction comprised CD45RO-negative cells positively selected for CCR7 and excluded terminally differentiated effector memory CD45RA+ cells.

Specimen: naive CD8+ T cells from PBMCs. V is TRBV19 and J is TRBJ2-5, with no clear D. This sequence originates from a man between 18 and 29 years old in good health. Some clones in this sample may be carry-over from other donors' samples. CDR3 region: CASSSPLGQYF. The CDR3, as DNA: TGTGCCAGTAGTTCCCCCCTGGGCCAGTACTTC.